One and the same sample provided the 10 T cell receptor beta chains below, sequenced in a study of technical replicates of blood from several donors. The table came from immunoSEQ multiplex PCR; TCRdb's copy has only in-frame clones and leaves some out. Among about 81,000 clones listed, roughly 77% were seen once. Sample: PBMCs. The receptors come from a human donor in good health. Some clones in this sample may be carry-over from other donors' samples.

The rearrangement uses TRBV14 and TRBJ1-6; no firm D call. V shed 6 bases and J shed 11 bases, with 11 bases lying between them. Per the germline V gene, CDR1 is SGHDN and CDR2 is FVKESK. This CDR3 has 12 residues. The CDR3 nucleotides are TGTGCCAGCAGTTTCCCTCAGGCACCCCTCCACTTT. Translating gives CASSFPQAPLHF.

The rearrangement uses TRBV11-2 and TRBJ2-7; D gene uncertain. Trimming cost V 5 bases and J 3 bases, with 5 bases left between them. Germline V gives CDR1 SGHAT, CDR2 FQNNGV. The CDR3 spans 11 residues. CDR3 loop: CASSPHYEQYF. CDR3 in DNA: TGTGCCAGCAGCCCCCACTACGAGCAGTACTTC.

The V and J genes are TRBV5-1 and TRBJ2-2, with TRBD2 as a possible D gene (6 bases). This CDR3 is 16 amino acids long. CDR1 and CDR2 (germline): SGHRS, YFSETQ. Trimming cost V 0 bases and J 4 bases, with 13 bases left between them. CDR3 nucleotide sequence: TGCGCCAGCAGCTTGGGGGGGACTGAGCCCACCGGGGAGCTGTTTTTT. Translated: CASSLGGTEPTGELFF. Full variable domain (rest looked up from reference TRBV5-1 and TRBJ2-2): KAGVTQTPRYLIKTRGQQVTLSCSPISGHRSVSWYQQTPGQGLQFLFEYFSETQRNKGNFPGRFSGRQFSNSRSEMNVSTLELGDSALYLCASSLGGTEPTGELFFGEGSRLTVL.

With regard to this clone: A read error may account for a junction end that differs from germline. The V gene is TRBV6-4, the J gene TRBJ2-1, with 9 bases that match TRBD2. The germline gives CDR1 MRHNA, CDR2 SNTAGT. This CDR3 is 14 amino acids long. CDR3 protein: CASSDSIQAGGTVF. The CDR3 region has the DNA TGTGCCAGCAGTGACTCGATTCAGGCGGGAGGGACGGTCTTC.

This chain links TRBV7-2 with TRBJ2-1, with 9 bases matching TRBD1. Unmatched junction bases numbered 11, after V lost 2 bases and J lost 9 bases. CDR1 is SGHTA, CDR2 FQGNSA, per germline. The CDR3 extends over 16 amino acids. Written as DNA, the CDR3 is TGTGCCAGCAGCTTACAGCGGACAGGGGCGGGCGGTGAGCAGTTCTTC. Protein product: CASSLQRTGAGGEQFF.

The rearrangement links TRBV30 to TRBJ2-3; TRBD2 might be the D (6 bases). With 0 bases removed from V and 1 base from J, the gap between germline ends came to 11 bases. Germline values: CDR1 GTSNPN, CDR2 SVGIG (reference sequence). The CDR3 has 15 amino acids. The CDR3 protein is CAWSVLKRGTDTQYF. CDR3 DNA: TGTGCCTGGAGTGTACTGAAGCGGGGCACAGATACGCAGTATTTT.

The V and J genes are TRBV9 and TRBJ2-7; 9 positions agree with TRBD2. This CDR3 is 15 amino acids long. V was pared by 4 bases and J by 7 bases, with 12 bases of the junction left unmatched. Germline-derived CDR1 and CDR2 are SGDLS and YYNGEE. The CDR3 spells CASSTTTSGPGEQYF. CDR3 in DNA: TGTGCCAGCAGCACGACGACTAGCGGCCCTGGGGAGCAGTACTTC.

V is TRBV7-9 and J is TRBJ2-7; 11 bases align to TRBD2. The germline V gene has CDR1 SEHNR and CDR2 FQNEAQ (reference sequence). With V trimmed by 7 bases and J by 3 bases, 5 bases remained unmatched. The CDR3 runs to 14 residues. This CDR3 reads CASTLAGGDYEQYF. CDR3 bases: TGTGCCAGCACCCTAGCGGGGGGAGACTACGAGCAGTACTTC.

The gene calls are TRBV27 and TRBJ2-3; 12 nucleotides match TRBD2. V lost 6 bases to trimming and J lost 6 bases; unmatched junction nucleotides: 7. CDR3 size: 15 residues. Germline V CDR1 and CDR2: MNHEY, SMNVEV (reference sequence). CDR3 in DNA: TGTGCCAGCAGACCCCTAGCGGGAGGGCCGGATACGCAGTATTTT. Translating it yields CASRPLAGGPDTQYF.

The chain recombines TRBV29-1 with TRBJ1-1; no firm D call. The CDR3 covers 10 residues. V was trimmed by 5 bases and J by 5 bases, leaving 6 bases between them. CDR1 and CDR2 (germline): SQVTM, ANQGSEA. CDR3 nucleotides: TGCAGCGTTCCGGGGACTGAAGCTTTCTTT. Its protein product is CSVPGTEAFF.